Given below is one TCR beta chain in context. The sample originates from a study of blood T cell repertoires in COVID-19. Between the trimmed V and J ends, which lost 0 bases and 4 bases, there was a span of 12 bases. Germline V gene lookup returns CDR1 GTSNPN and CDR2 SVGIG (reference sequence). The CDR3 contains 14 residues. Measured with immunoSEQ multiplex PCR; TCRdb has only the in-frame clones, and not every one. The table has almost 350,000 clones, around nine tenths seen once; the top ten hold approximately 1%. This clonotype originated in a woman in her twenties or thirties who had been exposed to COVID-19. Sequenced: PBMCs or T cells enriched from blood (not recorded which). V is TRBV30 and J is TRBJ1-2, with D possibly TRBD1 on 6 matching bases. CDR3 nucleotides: TGTGCCTGGAGTGTAAGGGCACAGGGCTATGGCTACACCTTC. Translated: CAWSVRAQGYGYTF.